This T cell receptor (beta chain) was identified during a study of blood T cell repertoires in COVID-19. TCRdb's copy holds only in-frame clones and misses some; the assay was immunoSEQ multiplex PCR. Here the sample spans about 200,000 clones, more than 75% being singletons. CDR1 MRHNA and CDR2 SNTAGT come from the germline V gene. The V gene lost 1 base and the J gene lost 2 bases, with 11 bases spanning the gap. The CDR3 contains 15 residues. Sequenced material: peripheral blood. This sequence joins TRBV6-4 and TRBJ1-1, with D uncertain. The receptor's source is a woman aged 55-70 years with COVID-19, enrolled during active disease. The chain's CDR3 is CASSDFYRGNTEAFF. In nucleotides, the CDR3 is TGTGCCAGCAGTGACTTTTATCGGGGTAACACTGAAGCTTTCTTT.